This T cell receptor (beta chain) derives from a study of shared clonotypes between healthy human individuals. Germline V CDR1 and CDR2: GTSNPN, SVGIG (reference sequence). Unmatched junction bases numbered 4, after V lost 3 bases and J lost 5 bases. CDR3 size: 14 residues. Only one count was recorded for this clone. Its antigen is undetermined. Study-level points and caveats: Clonotype sharing across a few donors was observed for around 5% of naive CD4 clonotypes.

Repertoires were generated with immunoSEQ multiplex PCR, while TCRdb's copy carries only in-frame clones and drops some. Of over 2 million clones listed, 85% to 95% are singletons. The clonotype originates from a man aged 18 to 30 in good health. V gene TRBV30 combines with J gene TRBJ2-2, with 9 bases lining up with TRBD1. The sample was naive CD4+ T cells sorted from blood. Subset given: CD45RA+ positively selected. The CDR3 DNA sequence: TGTGCCTGGAGCGACAGGGGGAAAACCGGGGAGCTGTTTTTT. Protein product: CAWSDRGKTGELFF.